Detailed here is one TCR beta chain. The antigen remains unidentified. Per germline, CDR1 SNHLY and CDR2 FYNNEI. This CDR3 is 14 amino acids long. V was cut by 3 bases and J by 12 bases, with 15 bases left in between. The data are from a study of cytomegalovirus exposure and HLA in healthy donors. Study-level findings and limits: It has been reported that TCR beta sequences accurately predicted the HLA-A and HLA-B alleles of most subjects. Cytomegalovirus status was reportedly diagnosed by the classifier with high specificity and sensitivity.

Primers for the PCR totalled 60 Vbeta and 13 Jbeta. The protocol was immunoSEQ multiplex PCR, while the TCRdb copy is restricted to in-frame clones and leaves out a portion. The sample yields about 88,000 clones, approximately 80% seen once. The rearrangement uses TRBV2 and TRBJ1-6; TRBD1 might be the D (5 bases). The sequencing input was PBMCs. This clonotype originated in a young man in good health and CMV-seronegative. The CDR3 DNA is TGTGCCAGCAGTGAGTCAGGGAGGTATTTACCCCTCCACTTT. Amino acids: CASSESGRYLPLHF.